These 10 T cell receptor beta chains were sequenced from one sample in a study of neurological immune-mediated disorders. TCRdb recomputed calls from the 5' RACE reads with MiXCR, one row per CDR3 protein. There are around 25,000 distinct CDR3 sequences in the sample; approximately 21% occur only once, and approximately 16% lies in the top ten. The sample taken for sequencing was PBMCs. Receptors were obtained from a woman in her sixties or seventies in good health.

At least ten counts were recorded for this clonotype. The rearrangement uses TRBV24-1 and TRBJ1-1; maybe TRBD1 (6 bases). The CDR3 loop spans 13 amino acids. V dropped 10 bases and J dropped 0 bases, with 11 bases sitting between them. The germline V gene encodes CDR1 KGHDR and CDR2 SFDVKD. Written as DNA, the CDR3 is TGTGCCACGAGGACAGCCATGAACACTGAAGCTTTCTTT. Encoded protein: CATRTAMNTEAFF.

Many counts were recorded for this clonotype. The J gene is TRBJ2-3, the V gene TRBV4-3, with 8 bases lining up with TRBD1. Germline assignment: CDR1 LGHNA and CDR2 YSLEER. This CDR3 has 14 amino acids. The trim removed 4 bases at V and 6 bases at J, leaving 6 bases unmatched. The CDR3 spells CASSRARGQDTQYF. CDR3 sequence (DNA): TGCGCCAGCAGCCGAGCCAGGGGGCAGGATACGCAGTATTTT.

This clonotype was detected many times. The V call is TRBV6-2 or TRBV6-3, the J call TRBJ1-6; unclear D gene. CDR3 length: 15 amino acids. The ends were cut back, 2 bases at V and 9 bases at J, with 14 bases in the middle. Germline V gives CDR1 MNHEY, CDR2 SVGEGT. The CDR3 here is CASSYPTKRGSPLHF. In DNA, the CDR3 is TGTGCCAGCAGTTACCCCACGAAACGGGGTTCACCCCTCCACTTT.

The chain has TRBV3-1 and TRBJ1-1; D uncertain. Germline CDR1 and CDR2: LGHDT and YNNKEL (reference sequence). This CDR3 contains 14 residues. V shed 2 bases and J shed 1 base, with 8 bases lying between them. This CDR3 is CASSQTRKNTEAFF. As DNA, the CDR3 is TGTGCCAGCAGCCAAACACGGAAGAACACTGAAGCTTTCTTT. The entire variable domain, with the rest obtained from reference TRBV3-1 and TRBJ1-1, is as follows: DTAVSQTPKYLVTQMGNDKSIKCEQNLGHDTMYWYKQDSKKFLKIMFSYNNKELIINETVPNRFSPKSPDKAHLNLHINSLELGDSAVYFCASSQTRKNTEAFFGQGTRLTVV.

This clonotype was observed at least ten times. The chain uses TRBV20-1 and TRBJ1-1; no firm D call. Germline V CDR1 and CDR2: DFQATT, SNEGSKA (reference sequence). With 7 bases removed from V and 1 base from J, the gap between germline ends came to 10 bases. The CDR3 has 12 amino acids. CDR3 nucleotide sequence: TGCAGTGGCGTCAGGAAGAACACTGAAGCTTTCTTT. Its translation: CSGVRKNTEAFF.

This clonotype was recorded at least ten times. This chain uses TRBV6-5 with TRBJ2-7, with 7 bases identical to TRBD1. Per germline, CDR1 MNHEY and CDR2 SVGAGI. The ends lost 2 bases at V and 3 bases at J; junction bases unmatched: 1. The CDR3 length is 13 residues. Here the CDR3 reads CASSYPGGYEQYF. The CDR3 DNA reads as TGTGCCAGCAGTTACCCAGGGGGCTACGAGCAGTACTTC.

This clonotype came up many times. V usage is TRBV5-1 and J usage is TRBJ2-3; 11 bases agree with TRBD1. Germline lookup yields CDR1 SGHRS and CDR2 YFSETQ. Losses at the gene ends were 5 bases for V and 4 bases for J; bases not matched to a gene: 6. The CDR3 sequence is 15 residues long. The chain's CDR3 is CASRFRTGGPDTQYF. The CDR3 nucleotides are TGCGCCAGCAGATTCCGGACAGGGGGCCCAGATACGCAGTATTTT. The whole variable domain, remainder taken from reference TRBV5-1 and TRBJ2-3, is KAGVTQTPRYLIKTRGQQVTLSCSPISGHRSVSWYQQTPGQGLQFLFEYFSETQRNKGNFPGRFSGRQFSNSRSEMNVSTLELGDSALYLCASRFRTGGPDTQYFGPGTRLTVL.

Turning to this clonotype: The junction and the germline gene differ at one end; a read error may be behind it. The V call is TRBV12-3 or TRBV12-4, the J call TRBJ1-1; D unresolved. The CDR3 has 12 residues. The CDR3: CAGNSGGTEAFF. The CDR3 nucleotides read TGCGCCGGCAACTCGGGTGGAACTGAAGCTTTCTTT.

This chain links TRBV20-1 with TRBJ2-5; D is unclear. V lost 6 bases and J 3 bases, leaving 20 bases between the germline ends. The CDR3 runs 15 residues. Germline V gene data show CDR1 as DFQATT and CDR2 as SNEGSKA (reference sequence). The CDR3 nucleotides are TGCAGTGCCACCCGGCGTGGGGATTTAAAAGAGACCCAGTACTTC. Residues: CSATRRGDLKETQYF.

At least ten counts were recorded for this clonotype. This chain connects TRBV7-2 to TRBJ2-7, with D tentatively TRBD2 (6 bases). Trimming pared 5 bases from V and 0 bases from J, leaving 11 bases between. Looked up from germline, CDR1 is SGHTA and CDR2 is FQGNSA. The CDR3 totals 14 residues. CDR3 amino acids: CASSPREDSYEQYF. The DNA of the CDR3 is TGTGCCAGCAGCCCGAGGGAGGACTCCTACGAGCAGTACTTC.